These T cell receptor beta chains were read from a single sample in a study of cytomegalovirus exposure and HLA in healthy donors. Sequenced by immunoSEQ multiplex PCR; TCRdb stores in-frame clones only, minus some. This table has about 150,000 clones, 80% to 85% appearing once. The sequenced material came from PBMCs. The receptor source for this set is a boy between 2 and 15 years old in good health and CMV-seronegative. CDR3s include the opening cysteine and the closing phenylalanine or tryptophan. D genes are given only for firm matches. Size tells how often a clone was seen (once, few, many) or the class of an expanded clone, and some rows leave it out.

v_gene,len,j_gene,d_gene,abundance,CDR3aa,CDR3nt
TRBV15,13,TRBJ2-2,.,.,CATSGGNTGELFF,TGTGCCACCAGCGGCGGGAACACCGGGGAGCTGTTTTTT
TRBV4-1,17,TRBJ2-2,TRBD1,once,CASSQVPGQGKTGELFF,TGCGCCAGCAGCCAAGTACCGGGACAGGGAAAAACCGGGGAGCTGTTTTTT
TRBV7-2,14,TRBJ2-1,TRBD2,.,CASSLGGSRIGQFF,TGTGCCAGCAGCTTAGGCGGGAGCCGAATTGGACAGTTCTTC
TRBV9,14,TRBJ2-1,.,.,CASSVRAGADEQFF,TGTGCCAGCAGCGTAAGAGCAGGGGCTGATGAGCAGTTCTTC
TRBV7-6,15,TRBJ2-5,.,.,CASSPRGGLGETQYF,TGTGCCAGCAGCCCCAGGGGGGGACTAGGGGAGACCCAGTACTTC
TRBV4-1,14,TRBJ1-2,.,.,CASSQATGSYGYTF,TGCGCCAGCAGCCAGGCTACAGGTAGCTATGGCTACACCTTC
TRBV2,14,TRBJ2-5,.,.,CATTPERKQETQYF,TGTGCCACCACCCCCGAGCGGAAACAAGAGACCCAGTACTTC
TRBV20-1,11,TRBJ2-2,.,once,CSAHGAGELFF,TGCAGTGCTCATGGGGCAGGGGAGCTGTTTTTT
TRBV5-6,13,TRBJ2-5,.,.,CASSVWTSETQYF,TGTGCCAGCAGCGTATGGACTTCTGAGACCCAGTACTTC
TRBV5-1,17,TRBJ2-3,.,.,CASSLVLTSPSTDTQYF,TGCGCCAGCAGCTTGGTACTGACTAGTCCTAGCACAGATACGCAGTATTTT
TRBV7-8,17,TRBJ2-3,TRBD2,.,CASSLRREGRDTDTQYF,TGTGCCAGCAGCTTAAGGCGGGAGGGCCGGGACACAGATACGCAGTATTTT
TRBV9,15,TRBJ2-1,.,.,CASSVEGPLYNEQFF,TGTGCCAGCAGCGTAGAGGGGCCTTTGTACAATGAGCAGTTCTTC
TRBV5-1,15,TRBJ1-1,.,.,CASSSGGSGNTEAFF,TGCGCCAGCTCCTCGGGGGGAAGTGGGAACACTGAAGCTTTCTTT
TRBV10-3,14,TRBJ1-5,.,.,CASGRERSNQPQHF,TGTGCCTCCGGGCGGGAACGAAGCAATCAGCCCCAGCATTTT
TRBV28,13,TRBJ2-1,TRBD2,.,CASRREPGNEQFF,TGTGCCAGCAGGCGGGAGCCCGGGAATGAGCAGTTCTTC
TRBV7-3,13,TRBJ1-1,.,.,CASSLRGNTEAFF,TGTGCCAGCAGCTTAAGAGGGAACACTGAAGCTTTCTTT
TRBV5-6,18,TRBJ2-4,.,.,CASSLVRLAVTQGNIQYF,TGTGCCAGCAGCTTGGTACGGCTAGCGGTTACCCAGGGGAACATTCAGTACTTC
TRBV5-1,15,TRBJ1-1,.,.,CASSLVFEGDTEAFF,TGCGCCAGCAGCTTGGTTTTCGAGGGGGACACTGAAGCTTTCTTT